Listed below are T cell receptor beta chains from one sample, sequenced in a study of control samples from healthy donors and cancer patients. The method was immunoSEQ multiplex PCR; TCRdb's version includes in-frame clones alone and lacks a portion of them. The data contain some 150,000 clones, approximately 94% of them seen just once; the ten biggest clones take up approximately 6.1%. Sequencing used blood. The source is a man aged 35-49 years in good health. The CDR3 runs from the conserved cysteine through the conserved F or W. The D gene is left open where the match is weak. The size of a clone is reported for some rows only, either as once, few or many, or as a class for expanded clones.

-,TRBV5-1,-,TRBJ2-6,TGCGCCAGCAGCATAACGGCTGGGGCCAACGTCCTGACTTTC,CASSITAGANVLTF
TRBD2,TRBV7-9,-,TRBJ2-3,TGTGCCAGCAGCGCACTAGCGGCAGATACGCAGTATTTT,CASSALAADTQYF
TRBD2,TRBV5-1,-,TRBJ2-1,TGCGCCAGCAGCCTAACGACTAGCGGGGGACAAAATGAGCAGTTCTTC,CASSLTTSGGQNEQFF
TRBD1,TRBV5-4,-,TRBJ2-1,TGTGCCAGCAGCTTGCAGGGGGCCGAACTCAATGAGCAGTTCTTC,CASSLQGAELNEQFF
-,TRBV5-4,-,TRBJ2-3,TGTGCCATTAGAGGGGGGGTAAGCACAGATACGCAGTATTTT,CAIRGGVSTDTQYF
TRBD1,TRBV19,-,TRBJ2-2,TGTGCCAGTACCCTGGGGACAGGGAACACCGGGGAGCTGTTTTTT,CASTLGTGNTGELFF
-,TRBV10-2,-,TRBJ1-2,TGCGCCAGCAGTGATGGGGGTAACTATGGCTACACCTTC,CASSDGGNYGYTF
-,TRBV11-3,-,TRBJ2-1,TGTGCCAGCAGCTTCGACAATGAGCAGTTCTTC,CASSFDNEQFF
TRBD1,TRBV7-9,once,TRBJ1-1,TGTGCCAGCAGCCCAGCCGCTTCACAGGGGGCCTCTACTGAAGCTTTCTTT,CASSPAASQGASTEAFF
-,TRBV5-5,once,TRBJ2-4,TGTGCCAGCAGCTTAAAAGGTAGCGCTGGCAAAAACATTCAGTACTTC,CASSLKGSAGKNIQYF
TRBD1,TRBV6-1,-,TRBJ1-5,TGTGCCAGCAGTGAAGCGGGGGACAGGGGTTCGAGTCAGCCCCAGCATTTT,CASSEAGDRGSSQPQHF
-,TRBV5-6,-,TRBJ1-1,TGTGCCAGCAGCTATAGGAACACTGAAGCTTTCTTT,CASSYRNTEAFF
-,TRBV29-1,-,TRBJ1-2,TGCAGCGTTGAAGAGGGGGGAAACTATGGCTACACCTTC,CSVEEGGNYGYTF
TRBD2,TRBV6-5,-,TRBJ2-1,TGTGCCAGCAGTCTCAGCGGGGGGTTAAATGAGCAGTTCTTC,CASSLSGGLNEQFF
TRBD2,TRBV28,-,TRBJ2-7,TGTGCCAGCAGGTCAAGCGGGGGGGCCGAGTACGAGCAGTACTTC,CASRSSGGAEYEQYF
TRBD1,TRBV19,-,TRBJ2-7,TGTGCCAGTAGTACCCAGAAGAACAGGGGATCCCCCTACGAGCAGTACTTC,CASSTQKNRGSPYEQYF
-,TRBV7-9,once,TRBJ1-1,TGTGCCAGCAGCTCCCCGGGGTGGGATGAAGCTTTCTTT,CASSSPGWDEAFF
-,TRBV11-3,-,TRBJ1-1,TGTGCCAGCAGCTCGTCCGGGAGGAGGGGTGAAGCTTTCTTT,CASSSSGRRGEAFF
-,TRBV11-3,-,TRBJ1-5,TGTGCCAGCAGCTTAGATCTAAGGGCGCAGGGGAGGAATCAGCCCCAGCATTTT,CASSLDLRAQGRNQPQHF
-,TRBV30,-,TRBJ1-1,TGTGCCTGGAGCAAAAGGGGGGAAGAAGCTTTCTTT,CAWSKRGEEAFF
-,TRBV5-5,once,TRBJ2-7,TGTGCCAGCAGCTTGGGACTAATGAGCTCCTACGAGCAGTACTTC,CASSLGLMSSYEQYF
-,TRBV27,few,TRBJ1-3,TGTGCCAGCAGGGCCACTGGGAATTTGGGCACCATATATTTT,CASRATGNLGTIYF
-,TRBV4-1,-,TRBJ1-6,TGCGCCAGCAGCCAAGATCCCAACATGGGTCGGAATTCACCCCTCCACTTT,CASSQDPNMGRNSPLHF
TRBD1,TRBV5-1,-,TRBJ1-5,TGCGCCAGCAGCAGGACGGGACAGGGGTGGCAGCCCCAGCATTTT,CASSRTGQGWQPQHF
TRBD1,TRBV18,-,TRBJ2-7,TGTGCCAGCTCACCATCCAGTGGGGGACAGGAGTACTTC,CASSPSSGGQEYF
-,TRBV13,-,TRBJ1-2,TGTGCCAGCAGCATAGAGGCGGGCTATGGCTACACCTTC,CASSIEAGYGYTF
-,TRBV27,-,TRBJ1-5,TGTGCCAGCAGTTCAACAGGGCTCAATCAGCCCCAGCATTTT,CASSSTGLNQPQHF
TRBD1,TRBV27,-,TRBJ1-1,TGTGCCAGCAGTTTATCCTCAGGGGGAAGGTACACTGAAGCTTTCTTT,CASSLSSGGRYTEAFF
-,TRBV5-1,-,TRBJ2-7,TGCGCCAGCAGCCAACAGGGAAACGAGCAGTACTTC,CASSQQGNEQYF
-,TRBV13,-,TRBJ1-1,TGTGCCAGCAGCTTAGGACTCTACACTGAAGCTTTCTTT,CASSLGLYTEAFF
TRBD1,TRBV5-1,-,TRBJ1-1,TGCGCCAGCAGCTTGGACCCCCTGACAGGGGCCGCTGAAGCTTTCTTT,CASSLDPLTGAAEAFF
TRBD1,TRBV5-1,-,TRBJ1-5,TGCGCCAGCAGCTTCGGGACAGAGGGTCAGCCCCAGCATTTT,CASSFGTEGQPQHF
TRBD1,TRBV2,-,TRBJ1-1,TGTGCCAGTCGATCAGGGGGTCCCACTGAAGCTTTCTTT,CASRSGGPTEAFF
-,TRBV10-2,-,TRBJ1-2,TGCGCCAGCAGCGACGGGACCTCCTATGGCTACACCTTC,CASSDGTSYGYTF
TRBD1,TRBV7-8,-,TRBJ2-7,TGTGCCAGCAGCCCGGGACAGGGCCTCTACGAGCAGTACTTC,CASSPGQGLYEQYF
-,TRBV2,once,TRBJ1-4,TGTGCCAGCAGTGATCCTAGGACAGTAGCCGAAAAACTGTTTTTT,CASSDPRTVAEKLFF
-,TRBV5-4,-,TRBJ1-2,TGTGCCAGCAGCTTGCCGGGGGACTATGGCTACACCTTC,CASSLPGDYGYTF
-,TRBV27,-,TRBJ2-2,TGTGCCAGCAGTTTGCAGGGGAACACCGGGGAGCTGTTTTTT,CASSLQGNTGELFF
TRBD2,TRBV19,-,TRBJ2-3,TGTGCCAGTCACCTCGGCGGGGGAGAGGATACGCAGTATTTT,CASHLGGGEDTQYF
-,TRBV7-2,-,TRBJ1-6,TGTGCCAGCAGCCTCCCCGGGGGTTCCCTCCACTTT,CASSLPGGSLHF
-,TRBV4-1,-,TRBJ1-5,TGCGCCAGCAGCCAAGATCCCTTTGGAAGCAATCAGCCCCAGCATTTT,CASSQDPFGSNQPQHF
-,TRBV28,-,TRBJ1-2,TGTGCCAGCAGTTTCGGCGGACCTAACTATGGCTACACCTTC,CASSFGGPNYGYTF
-,TRBV27,-,TRBJ2-1,TGTGCCAGCAGTCAAGGACCCAATGAGCAGTTCTTC,CASSQGPNEQFF
TRBD1,TRBV7-2,once,TRBJ1-1,TGTGCCAGCAGCTACGATGACAGGGGGCGGAAAAACACTGAAGCTTTCTTT,CASSYDDRGRKNTEAFF
-,TRBV30,-,TRBJ1-4,TGTGCCTGGAGTGAAGGTTGGGCCTCGAATGAAAAACTGTTTTTT,CAWSEGWASNEKLFF
-,TRBV7-9,-,TRBJ1-5,TGTGCCAGCGGAGACAGCAATCAGCCCCAGCATTTT,CASGDSNQPQHF
-,TRBV6-2/TRBV6-3,-,TRBJ1-4,TGTGCCAGCAGTTACAGGGAAAATGAAAAACTGTTTTTT,CASSYRENEKLFF
TRBD1,TRBV19,-,TRBJ1-1,TGTGCCAGTAGTAGACCGGACAGGGGAAGCACTGAAGCTTTCTTT,CASSRPDRGSTEAFF
-,TRBV19,-,TRBJ1-5,TGTGCCAGTAGTATACGGGGAGGCAATCAGCCCCAGCATTTT,CASSIRGGNQPQHF
-,TRBV9,-,TRBJ1-2,TGTGCCAGCAGCGTAGCTATTTACGGGCCAAGGGGTCCTTCTGGCTACACCTTC,CASSVAIYGPRGPSGYTF